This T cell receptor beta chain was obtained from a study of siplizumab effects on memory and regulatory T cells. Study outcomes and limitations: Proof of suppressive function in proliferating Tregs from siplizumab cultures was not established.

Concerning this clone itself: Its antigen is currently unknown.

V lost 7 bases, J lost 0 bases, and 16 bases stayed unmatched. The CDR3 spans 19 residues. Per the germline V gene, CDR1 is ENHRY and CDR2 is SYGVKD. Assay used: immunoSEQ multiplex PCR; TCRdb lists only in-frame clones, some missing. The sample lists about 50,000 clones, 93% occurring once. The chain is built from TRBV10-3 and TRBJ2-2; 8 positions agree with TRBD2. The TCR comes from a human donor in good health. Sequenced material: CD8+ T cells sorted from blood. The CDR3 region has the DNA TGTGCCATCACCCCATACCCTAGCGGGCTATCCGCGAACACCGGGGAGCTGTTTTTT. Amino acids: CAITPYPSGLSANTGELFF.